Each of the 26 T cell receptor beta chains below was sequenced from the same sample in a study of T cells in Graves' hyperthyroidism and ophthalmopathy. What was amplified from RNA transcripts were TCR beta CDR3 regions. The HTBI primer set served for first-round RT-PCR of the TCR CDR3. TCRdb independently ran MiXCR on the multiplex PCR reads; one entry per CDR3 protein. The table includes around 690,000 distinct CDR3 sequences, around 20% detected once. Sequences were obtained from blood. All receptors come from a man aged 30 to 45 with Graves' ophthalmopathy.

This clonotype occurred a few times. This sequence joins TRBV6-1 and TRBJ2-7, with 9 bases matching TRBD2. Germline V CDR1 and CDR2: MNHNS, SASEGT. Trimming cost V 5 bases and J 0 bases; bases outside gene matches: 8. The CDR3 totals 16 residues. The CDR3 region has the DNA TGTGCCAGCAGTCGGAAGACTAGCGGAAGCTCCTACGAGCAGTACTTC. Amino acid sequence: CASSRKTSGSSYEQYF.

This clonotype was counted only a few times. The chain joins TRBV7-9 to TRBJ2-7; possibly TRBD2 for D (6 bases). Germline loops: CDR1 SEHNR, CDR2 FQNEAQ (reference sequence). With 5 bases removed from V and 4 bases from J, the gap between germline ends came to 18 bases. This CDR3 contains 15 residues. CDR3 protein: CASSLTSSGDYEQYF. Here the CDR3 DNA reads TGTGCCAGCAGCCTTACTAGCTCCGGCGATTACGAGCAGTACTTC.

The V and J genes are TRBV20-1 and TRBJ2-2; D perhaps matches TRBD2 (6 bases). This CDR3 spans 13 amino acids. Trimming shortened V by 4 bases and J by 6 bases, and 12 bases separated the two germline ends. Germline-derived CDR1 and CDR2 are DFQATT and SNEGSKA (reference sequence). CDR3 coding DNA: TGCAGTGCTATGCCTCGGAGGGCCGGGGAGCTGTTTTTT. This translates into CSAMPRRAGELFF.

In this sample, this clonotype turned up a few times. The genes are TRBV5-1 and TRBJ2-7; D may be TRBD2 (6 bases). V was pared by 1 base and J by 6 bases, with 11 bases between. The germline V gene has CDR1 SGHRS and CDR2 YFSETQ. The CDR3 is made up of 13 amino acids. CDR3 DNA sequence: TGCGCCAGCAGCTTGCAGGGAGGAGGCGAGCAGTACTTC. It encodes CASSLQGGGEQYF.

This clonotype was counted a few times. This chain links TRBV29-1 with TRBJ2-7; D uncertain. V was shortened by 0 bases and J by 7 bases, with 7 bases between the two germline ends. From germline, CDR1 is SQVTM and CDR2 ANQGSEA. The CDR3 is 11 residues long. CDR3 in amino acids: CSVEDGPEQYF. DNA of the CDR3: TGCAGCGTTGAAGATGGGCCAGAGCAGTACTTC.

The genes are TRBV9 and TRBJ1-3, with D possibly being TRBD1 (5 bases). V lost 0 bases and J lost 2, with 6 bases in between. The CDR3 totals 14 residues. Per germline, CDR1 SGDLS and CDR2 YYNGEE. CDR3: CASSVARAGNTIYF. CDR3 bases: TGTGCCAGCAGCGTAGCCAGGGCTGGAAACACCATATATTTT.

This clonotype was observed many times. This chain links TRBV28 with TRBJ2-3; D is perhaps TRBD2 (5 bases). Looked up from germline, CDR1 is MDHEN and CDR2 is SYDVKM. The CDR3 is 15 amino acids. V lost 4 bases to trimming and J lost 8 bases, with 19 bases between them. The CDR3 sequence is CASSYRSGLHVTQYF. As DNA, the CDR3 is TGTGCCAGCAGTTACAGAAGCGGCCTCCATGTTACGCAGTATTTT.

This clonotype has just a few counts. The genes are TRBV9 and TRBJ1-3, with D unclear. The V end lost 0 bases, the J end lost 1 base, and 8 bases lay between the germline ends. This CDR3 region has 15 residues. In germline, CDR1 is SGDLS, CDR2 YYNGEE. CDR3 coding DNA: TGTGCCAGCAGCGTAGGGGGAGGGTCTGGAAACACCATATATTTT. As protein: CASSVGGGSGNTIYF.

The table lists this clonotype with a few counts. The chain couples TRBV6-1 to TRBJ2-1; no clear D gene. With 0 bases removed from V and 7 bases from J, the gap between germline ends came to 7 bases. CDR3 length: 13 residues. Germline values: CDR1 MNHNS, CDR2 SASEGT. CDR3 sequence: CASSEARNNEQFF. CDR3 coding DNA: TGTGCCAGCAGTGAAGCGCGGAATAATGAGCAGTTCTTC.

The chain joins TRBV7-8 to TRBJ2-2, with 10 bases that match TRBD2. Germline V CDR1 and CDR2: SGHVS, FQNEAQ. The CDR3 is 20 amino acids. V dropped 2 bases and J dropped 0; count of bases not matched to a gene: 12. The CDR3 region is CASSLQIPQGLAANTGELFF. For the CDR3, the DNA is TGTGCCAGCAGCTTACAGATACCCCAAGGACTAGCGGCGAACACCGGGGAGCTGTTTTTT.

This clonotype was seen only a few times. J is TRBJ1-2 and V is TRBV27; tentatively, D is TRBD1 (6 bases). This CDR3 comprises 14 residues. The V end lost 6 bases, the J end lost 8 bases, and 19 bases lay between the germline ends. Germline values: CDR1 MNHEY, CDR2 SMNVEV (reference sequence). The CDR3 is CASRELQGSNGYTF. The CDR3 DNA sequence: TGTGCCAGCAGAGAATTACAGGGAAGCAACGGCTACACCTTC.

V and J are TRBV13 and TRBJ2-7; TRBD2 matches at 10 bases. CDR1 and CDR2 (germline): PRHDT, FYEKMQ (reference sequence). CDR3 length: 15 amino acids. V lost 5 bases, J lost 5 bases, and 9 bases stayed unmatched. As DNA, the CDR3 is TGTGCCAGCAGCCCCCCGTCTAGCGGGAGCCACGAGCAGTACTTC. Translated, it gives CASSPPSSGSHEQYF. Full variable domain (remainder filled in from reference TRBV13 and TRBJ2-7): AAGVIQSPRHLIKEKRETATLKCYPIPRHDTVYWYQQGPGQDPQFLISFYEKMQSDKGSIPDRFSAQQFSDYHSELNMSSLELGDSALYFCASSPPSSGSHEQYFGPGTRLTVT.

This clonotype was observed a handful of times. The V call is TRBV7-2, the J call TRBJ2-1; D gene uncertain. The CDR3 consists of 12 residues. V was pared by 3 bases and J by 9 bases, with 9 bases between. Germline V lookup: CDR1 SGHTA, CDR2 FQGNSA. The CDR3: CASSFPPVEQFF. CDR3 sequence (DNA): TGTGCCAGCAGCTTCCCGCCGGTTGAGCAGTTCTTC. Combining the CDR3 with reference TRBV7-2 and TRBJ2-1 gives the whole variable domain GAGVSQSPSNKVTEKGKDVELRCDPISGHTALYWYRQSLGQGLEFLIYFQGNSAPDKSGLPSDRFSAERTGGSVSTLTIQRTQQEDSAVYLCASSFPPVEQFFGPGTRLTVL.

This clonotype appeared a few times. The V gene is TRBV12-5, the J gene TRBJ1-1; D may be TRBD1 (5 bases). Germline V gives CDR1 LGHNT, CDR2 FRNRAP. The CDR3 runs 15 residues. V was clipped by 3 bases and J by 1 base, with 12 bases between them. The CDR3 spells CASGFERGSNTEAFF. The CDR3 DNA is TGTGCTAGTGGTTTCGAAAGGGGCTCGAACACTGAAGCTTTCTTT.

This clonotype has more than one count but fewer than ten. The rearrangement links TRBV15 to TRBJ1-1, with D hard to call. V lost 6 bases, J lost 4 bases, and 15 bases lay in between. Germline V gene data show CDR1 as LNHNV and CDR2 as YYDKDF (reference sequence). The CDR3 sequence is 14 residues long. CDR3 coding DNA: TGTGCCACCAGTCATGAGCGGGGAAGCACTGAAGCTTTCTTT. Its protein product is CATSHERGSTEAFF. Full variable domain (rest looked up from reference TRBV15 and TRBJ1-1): DAMVIQNPRYQVTQFGKPVTLSCSQTLNHNVMYWYQQKSSQAPKLLFHYYDKDFNNEADTPDNFQSRRPNTSFCFLDIRSPGLGDTAMYLCATSHERGSTEAFFGQGTRLTVV.

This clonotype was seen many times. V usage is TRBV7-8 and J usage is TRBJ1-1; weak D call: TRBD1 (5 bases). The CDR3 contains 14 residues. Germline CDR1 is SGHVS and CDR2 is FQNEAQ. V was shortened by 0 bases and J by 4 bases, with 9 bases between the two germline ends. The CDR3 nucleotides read TGTGCCAGCAGCTTAGCCCAGGGTGGCACTGAAGCTTTCTTT. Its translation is CASSLAQGGTEAFF.

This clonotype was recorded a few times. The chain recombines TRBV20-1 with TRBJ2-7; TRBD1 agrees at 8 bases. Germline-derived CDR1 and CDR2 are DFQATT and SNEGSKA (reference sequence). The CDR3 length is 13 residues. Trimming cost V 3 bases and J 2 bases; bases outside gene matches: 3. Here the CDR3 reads CSARKTGAYEQYF. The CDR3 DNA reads TGCAGTGCTAGGAAGACAGGGGCCTACGAGCAGTACTTC.

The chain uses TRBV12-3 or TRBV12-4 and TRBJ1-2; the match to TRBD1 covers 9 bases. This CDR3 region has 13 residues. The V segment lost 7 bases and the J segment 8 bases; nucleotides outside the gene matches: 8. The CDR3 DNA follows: TGTGCCAGCACTGGGAGGACAGGGGACGGCTACACCTTC. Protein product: CASTGRTGDGYTF.

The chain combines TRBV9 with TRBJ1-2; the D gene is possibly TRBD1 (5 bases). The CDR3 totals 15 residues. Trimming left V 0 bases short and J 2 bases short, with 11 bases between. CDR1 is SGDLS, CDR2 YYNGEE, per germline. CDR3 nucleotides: TGTGCCAGCAGCGTAGGACAGCACCCCAACTATGGCTACACCTTC. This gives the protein CASSVGQHPNYGYTF.

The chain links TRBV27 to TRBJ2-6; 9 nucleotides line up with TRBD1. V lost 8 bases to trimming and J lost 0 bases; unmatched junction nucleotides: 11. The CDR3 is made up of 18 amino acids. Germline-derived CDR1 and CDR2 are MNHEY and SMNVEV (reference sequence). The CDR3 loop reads CASGPTGGLSSGANVLTF. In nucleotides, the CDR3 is TGTGCCAGCGGTCCAACAGGGGGCCTTAGCTCTGGGGCCAACGTCCTGACTTTC.

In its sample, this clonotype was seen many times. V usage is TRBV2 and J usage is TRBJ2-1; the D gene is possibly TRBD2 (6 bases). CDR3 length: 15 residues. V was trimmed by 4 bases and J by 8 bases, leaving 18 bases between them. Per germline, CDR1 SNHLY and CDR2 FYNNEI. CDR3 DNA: TGTGCCAGCAGTGTAGGACTAAAGCGGCAGCATGAGCAGTTCTTC. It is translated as CASSVGLKRQHEQFF.

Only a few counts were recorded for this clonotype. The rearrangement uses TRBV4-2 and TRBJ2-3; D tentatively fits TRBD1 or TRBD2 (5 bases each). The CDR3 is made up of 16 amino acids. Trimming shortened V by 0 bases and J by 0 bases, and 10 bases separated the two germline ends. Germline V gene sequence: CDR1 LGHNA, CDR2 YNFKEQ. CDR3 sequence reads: CASSQEGTASTDTQYF. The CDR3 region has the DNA TGTGCCAGCAGCCAAGAAGGGACGGCAAGCACAGATACGCAGTATTTT.

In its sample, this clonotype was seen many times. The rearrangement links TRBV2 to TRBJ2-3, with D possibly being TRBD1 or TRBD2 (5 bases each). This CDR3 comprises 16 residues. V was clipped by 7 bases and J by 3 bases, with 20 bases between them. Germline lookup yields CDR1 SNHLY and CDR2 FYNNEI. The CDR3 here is CASNHPRRPGTDTQYF. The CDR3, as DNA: TGTGCCAGCAACCATCCTAGGAGGCCAGGGACAGATACGCAGTATTTT.

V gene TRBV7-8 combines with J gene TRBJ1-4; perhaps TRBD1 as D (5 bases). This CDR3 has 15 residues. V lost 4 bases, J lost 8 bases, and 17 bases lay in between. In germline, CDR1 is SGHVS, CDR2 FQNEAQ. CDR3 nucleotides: TGTGCCAGCAGCTCGCACAGGATAACTCCCGAAAAACTGTTTTTT. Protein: CASSSHRITPEKLFF.

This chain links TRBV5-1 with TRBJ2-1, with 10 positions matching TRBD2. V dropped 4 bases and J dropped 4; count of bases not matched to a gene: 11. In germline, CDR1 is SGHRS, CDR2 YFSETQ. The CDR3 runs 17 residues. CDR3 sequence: CASSLGLAESYYNEQFF. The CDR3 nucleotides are TGCGCCAGCAGCCTTGGACTAGCGGAGTCCTATTACAATGAGCAGTTCTTC.

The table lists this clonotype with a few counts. The CDR3 is CASGLEAIGELFF. The DNA for the CDR3 is TGTGCTAGTGGTTTAGAGGCCATCGGGGAGCTGTTTTTT. This chain uses TRBV12-5 with TRBJ2-2; D is uncertain. CDR1 is LGHNT, CDR2 FRNRAP, per germline. V lost 3 bases, J lost 7 bases, and 9 bases lay in between. CDR3 length: 13 residues. The full variable domain, rest sourced from reference TRBV12-5 and TRBJ2-2, is DARVTQTPRHKVTEMGQEVTMRCQPILGHNTVFWYRQTMMQGLELLAYFRNRAPLDDSGMPKDRFSAEMPDATLATLKIQPSEPRDSAVYFCASGLEAIGELFFGEGSRLTVL.